Below, 22 T cell receptor beta chains from the same sample are listed, as sequenced in a study of radiation and T cells in renal cell carcinoma. This table comes from immunoSEQ multiplex PCR, and its TCRdb copy is limited to in-frame clones, with some not included. This table has about 130,000 clones, 85% to 90% appearing once. The time point denotes: blood 2 weeks post-SBRT. Described treatment: 15 Gy SBRT to primary tumor, nephrectomy 4 weeks later. Sequenced here: blood, sampled from a patient whose treatment included radiotherapy and nephrectomy. The receptors stem from a woman aged 70 to 79 with renal cell carcinoma.

The chain couples TRBV6-1 to TRBJ1-5; TRBD1 might be the D (5 bases). CDR1 is MNHNS, CDR2 SASEGT, per germline. V was clipped by 7 bases and J by 6 bases, with 16 bases between them. CDR3 length: 14 amino acids. CDR3 DNA sequence: TGTGCCAGCACCAGGGTCCGAAAGAGTCAGCCCCAGCATTTT. It specifies CASTRVRKSQPQHF.

This clone was observed once. J is TRBJ2-7 and V is TRBV7-9; TRBD1 might be the D (5 bases). The length of the CDR3 is 14 residues. V was clipped by 2 bases and J by 7 bases, with 15 bases between them. Germline assignment: CDR1 SEHNR and CDR2 FQNEAQ (reference sequence). CDR3 nucleotide sequence: TGTGCCAGCAGCTTATTTCGCAGGGATGGAGAGCAGTACTTC. It encodes CASSLFRRDGEQYF.

The J gene is TRBJ2-3, the V gene TRBV4-3; a possible D gene is TRBD2 (7 bases). The CDR3 totals 16 residues. Per germline, CDR1 LGHNA and CDR2 YSLEER. V was trimmed by 4 bases and J by 2 bases, leaving 16 bases between them. In nucleotides, the CDR3 is TGCGCCAGCAGCCTATCAACGGGGGGCCCCACAGATACGCAGTATTTT. Amino acids: CASSLSTGGPTDTQYF.

V usage is TRBV7-2 and J usage is TRBJ1-1, with D hard to call. Germline V gene lookup returns CDR1 SGHTA and CDR2 FQGNSA. Trimming cost V 8 bases and J 0 bases, with 7 bases left between them. The CDR3 has 12 residues. CDR3 loop: CASGWLNTEAFF. The CDR3 DNA sequence: TGTGCCAGCGGTTGGCTGAACACTGAAGCTTTCTTT.

The chain combines TRBV30 with TRBJ2-7; D is unresolved. CDR1 is GTSNPN, CDR2 SVGIG, per germline (reference sequence). V lost 2 bases and J lost 2, with 10 bases in between. The length of the CDR3 is 13 residues. CDR3 nucleotide sequence: TGTGCCTGGAGTCGCAAGAACCCCTACGAGCAGTACTTC. Encoded protein: CAWSRKNPYEQYF.

The chain links TRBV7-2 to TRBJ1-2; D uncertain. Looked up from germline, CDR1 is SGHTA and CDR2 is FQGNSA. This CDR3 has 12 residues. V was cut by 4 bases and J by 8 bases, with 11 bases left in between. CDR3 residues: CASSSPGFGYTF. CDR3 DNA: TGTGCCAGCAGCTCCCCAGGATTCGGCTACACCTTC. Looking up the rest from reference TRBV7-2 and TRBJ1-2 gives the full variable domain: GAGVSQSPSNKVTEKGKDVELRCDPISGHTALYWYRQSLGQGLEFLIYFQGNSAPDKSGLPSDRFSAERTGGSVSTLTIQRTQQEDSAVYLCASSSPGFGYTFGSGTRLTVV.

The gene calls are TRBV4-1 and TRBJ2-1, with 9 bases identical to TRBD2. Germline V gives CDR1 MGHRA, CDR2 YSYEKL. There are 16 residues in the CDR3. J was trimmed by 9 bases and V by 0 bases; bases with no gene match: 9. The CDR3: CASSQDLASGDGEQFF. The CDR3 region has the DNA TGCGCCAGCAGCCAAGATCTTGCTAGCGGGGACGGTGAGCAGTTCTTC.

CDR3 protein: CASSQGAHSSYNEQFF. The CDR3 DNA follows: TGCGCCAGCAGCCAAGGGGCCCATAGCTCCTACAATGAGCAGTTCTTC. The gene calls are TRBV4-3 and TRBJ2-1; D is unclear. This CDR3 region has 16 residues. The V gene's germline CDR1 is LGHNA and CDR2 YSLEER. With 1 base removed from V and 0 bases from J, the gap between germline ends came to 10 bases.

The V call is TRBV4-3, the J call TRBJ1-2; tentative D call: TRBD1 (5 bases). CDR3 length: 17 residues. Trimming left V 0 bases short and J 0 bases short, with 14 bases between. Per germline, CDR1 LGHNA and CDR2 YSLEER. CDR3 sequence reads: CASSQESGAGPNYGYTF. The CDR3 DNA reads TGCGCCAGCAGCCAAGAAAGTGGGGCAGGGCCTAACTATGGCTACACCTTC.

The chain couples TRBV18 to TRBJ2-3; TRBD1 agrees at 9 bases. V gave up 6 bases and J gave up 2 bases; unmatched junction bases: 6. The CDR3 loop spans 15 amino acids. Germline V CDR1 and CDR2: KGHSH, LQKENI. The CDR3 DNA is TGTGCCAGCTCCCAGGGACAGGGTATCACAGATACGCAGTATTTT. It encodes CASSQGQGITDTQYF.

This clone was picked up one time. The J gene is TRBJ1-3, the V gene TRBV19; 8 bases fit TRBD1. Per germline, CDR1 LNHDA and CDR2 SQIVND (reference sequence). The ends lost 5 bases at V and 2 bases at J; junction bases unmatched: 5. The CDR3 consists of 15 residues. The CDR3 here is CASSRLDRAGNTIYF. For the CDR3, the DNA is TGTGCCAGTAGTCGCCTGGACAGGGCTGGAAACACCATATATTTT.

V and J are TRBV5-1 and TRBJ2-1; TRBD1 matches 11 bases. This CDR3 is built from 18 residues. Germline trimming cut 2 bases from V and 2 bases from J; bases unmatched to any gene: 9. In germline, CDR1 is SGHRS, CDR2 YFSETQ. The CDR3 bases are TGCGCCAGCAGCTTTTTTCCGGGACAGGGGGAAGCCTACAATGAGCAGTTCTTC. Its protein product is CASSFFPGQGEAYNEQFF.

The V and J genes are TRBV4-2 and TRBJ2-5; 14 bases match TRBD2. V lost 2 bases to trimming and J lost 1 base; unmatched junction nucleotides: 6. The CDR3 totals 18 residues. The germline V gene has CDR1 LGHNA and CDR2 YNFKEQ. DNA for the CDR3: TGTGCCAGCAGCCAACAGAGACTAGCGGGGGGGATCCAAGAGACCCAGTACTTC. It codes for CASSQQRLAGGIQETQYF.

The chain uses TRBV20-1 and TRBJ2-5; D not certain. Germline CDR1 reads DFQATT; CDR2 reads SNEGSKA (reference sequence). The CDR3 spans 11 residues. Trimming left V 5 bases short and J 4 bases short, with 8 bases between. The CDR3 sequence is CSALHRETQYF. The CDR3 nucleotides are TGCAGTGCTCTTCATAGAGAGACCCAGTACTTC.

The rearrangement uses TRBV9 and TRBJ1-6; D is undetermined. V dropped 0 bases and J dropped 9 bases, with 10 bases sitting between them. Germline CDR1 SGDLS, CDR2 YYNGEE. The CDR3 runs 14 residues. CDR3 sequence: CASSVAGTVSPLHF. CDR3 nucleotides: TGTGCCAGCAGCGTAGCCGGCACGGTTTCACCCCTCCACTTT.

A few counts support this clone. The chain links TRBV4-2 to TRBJ2-7; D might be TRBD1 (7 bases). This CDR3 is built from 15 residues. From germline, CDR1 is LGHNA and CDR2 YNFKEQ. V lost 0 bases and J 3 bases, leaving 12 bases between the germline ends. CDR3 in amino acids: CASSQEGGQNYEQYF. The CDR3 DNA follows: TGTGCCAGCAGCCAAGAGGGGGGACAGAACTACGAGCAGTACTTC.

This sequence joins TRBV12-5 and TRBJ1-1, with D perhaps TRBD1 (5 bases). CDR1 is LGHNT and CDR2 is FRNRAP in the germline V gene. V was pared by 5 bases and J by 0 bases, with 13 bases between. The length of the CDR3 is 15 residues. This chain's CDR3 is CASGRTTGMNTEAFF. As DNA, the CDR3 is TGTGCTAGTGGTCGGACAACGGGGATGAACACTGAAGCTTTCTTT. Looking up the rest from reference TRBV12-5 and TRBJ1-1 gives the full variable domain: DARVTQTPRHKVTEMGQEVTMRCQPILGHNTVFWYRQTMMQGLELLAYFRNRAPLDDSGMPKDRFSAEMPDATLATLKIQPSEPRDSAVYFCASGRTTGMNTEAFFGQGTRLTVV.

The chain couples TRBV7-2 to TRBJ1-2; D uncertain. The germline CDR1 and CDR2 sequences are SGHTA and FQGNSA. Deletions cut 5 bases from V and 3 bases from J, with 16 bases between. This CDR3 region has 15 residues. The chain's CDR3 is CASSDHRGNDYGYTF. In DNA, the CDR3 is TGTGCCAGCAGCGACCATCGGGGTAATGACTATGGCTACACCTTC. Full variable domain (rest looked up from reference TRBV7-2 and TRBJ1-2): GAGVSQSPSNKVTEKGKDVELRCDPISGHTALYWYRQSLGQGLEFLIYFQGNSAPDKSGLPSDRFSAERTGGSVSTLTIQRTQQEDSAVYLCASSDHRGNDYGYTFGSGTRLTVV.

J is TRBJ2-3 and V is TRBV7-2, with 10 bases fitting TRBD1. With V trimmed by 1 base and J by 5 bases, 3 bases remained unmatched. This CDR3 contains 15 residues. The germline V gene encodes CDR1 SGHTA and CDR2 FQGNSA. The CDR3 here is CASSLVGQGRDTQYF. As DNA, the CDR3 is TGTGCCAGCAGCTTAGTGGGACAGGGGAGAGATACGCAGTATTTT.

This clone was observed a handful of times. J is TRBJ1-1 and V is TRBV14; no firm D call. Trimming took off 2 bases at V and 5 bases at J, with 3 bases between the two ends. The CDR3 spans 11 residues. Germline loops: CDR1 SGHDN, CDR2 FVKESK. CDR3 sequence reads: CASSQWTEAFF. CDR3 nucleotide sequence: TGTGCCAGCAGCCAATGGACTGAAGCTTTCTTT.

The chain joins TRBV2 to TRBJ2-6; no reliable D call. CDR1 and CDR2 (germline): SNHLY, FYNNEI. V shed 7 bases and J shed 0 bases, with 10 bases lying between them. The CDR3 contains 15 residues. CDR3 nucleotide sequence: TGTGCCAGCACCGAGACCCACTCTGGGGCCAACGTCCTGACTTTC. Protein product: CASTETHSGANVLTF.

The gene calls are TRBV7-9 and TRBJ1-5; D may be TRBD1 (6 bases). Germline V gives CDR1 SEHNR, CDR2 FQNEAQ (reference sequence). V lost 1 base and J 9 bases, leaving 16 bases between the germline ends. The CDR3 has 15 amino acids. For the CDR3, the DNA is TGTGCCAGCAGCTTAGGGGAGGAGGGGGTCGGGCCCCAGCATTTT. Amino acid sequence: CASSLGEEGVGPQHF.